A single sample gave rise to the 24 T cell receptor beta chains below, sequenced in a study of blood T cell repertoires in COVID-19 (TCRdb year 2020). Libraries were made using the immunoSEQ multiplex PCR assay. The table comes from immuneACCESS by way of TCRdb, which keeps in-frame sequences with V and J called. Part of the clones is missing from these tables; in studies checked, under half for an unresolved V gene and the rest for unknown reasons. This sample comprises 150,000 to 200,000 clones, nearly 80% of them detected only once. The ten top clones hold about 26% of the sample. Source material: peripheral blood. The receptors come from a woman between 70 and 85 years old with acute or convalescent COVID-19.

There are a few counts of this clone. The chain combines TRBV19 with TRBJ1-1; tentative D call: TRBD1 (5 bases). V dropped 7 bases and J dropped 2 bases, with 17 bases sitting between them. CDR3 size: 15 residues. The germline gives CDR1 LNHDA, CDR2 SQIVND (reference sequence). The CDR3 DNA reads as TGTGCCAGTAAAGAACGGGGGACCTACAACACTGAAGCTTTCTTT. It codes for CASKERGTYNTEAFF.

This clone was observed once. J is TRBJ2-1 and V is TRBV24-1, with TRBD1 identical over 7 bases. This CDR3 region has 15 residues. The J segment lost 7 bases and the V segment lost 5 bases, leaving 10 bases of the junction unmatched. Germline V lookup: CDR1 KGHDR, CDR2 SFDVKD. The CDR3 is CATSVGAQGRNEQFF. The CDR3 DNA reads TGTGCCACCAGTGTAGGGGCACAGGGGCGAAATGAGCAGTTCTTC.

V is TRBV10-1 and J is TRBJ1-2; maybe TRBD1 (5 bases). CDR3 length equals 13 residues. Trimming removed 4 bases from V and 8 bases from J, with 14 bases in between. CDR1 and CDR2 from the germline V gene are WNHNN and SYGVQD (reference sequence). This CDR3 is CASSVGPTAGYTF. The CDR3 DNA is TGCGCCAGCAGTGTGGGGCCAACGGCGGGCTACACCTTC.

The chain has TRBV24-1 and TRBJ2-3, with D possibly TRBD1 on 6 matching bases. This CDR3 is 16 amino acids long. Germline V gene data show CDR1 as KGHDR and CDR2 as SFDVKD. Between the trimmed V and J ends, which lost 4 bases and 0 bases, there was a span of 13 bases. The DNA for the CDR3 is TGTGCCACCAGTGACCAGACAGGCCCTAGCACAGATACGCAGTATTTT. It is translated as CATSDQTGPSTDTQYF.

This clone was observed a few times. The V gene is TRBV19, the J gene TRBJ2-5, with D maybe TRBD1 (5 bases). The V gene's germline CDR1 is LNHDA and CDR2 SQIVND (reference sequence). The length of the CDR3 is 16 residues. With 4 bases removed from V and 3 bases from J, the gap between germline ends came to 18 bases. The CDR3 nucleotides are TGTGCCAGTAGTAGGGCGTCGCGTTTCAGGGAAGAGACCCAGTACTTC. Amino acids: CASSRASRFREETQYF. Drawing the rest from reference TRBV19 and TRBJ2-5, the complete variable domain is DGGITQSPKYLFRKEGQNVTLSCEQNLNHDAMYWYRQDPGQGLRLIYYSQIVNDFQKGDIAEGYSVSREKKESFPLTVTSAQKNPTAFYLCASSRASRFREETQYFGPGTRLLVL.

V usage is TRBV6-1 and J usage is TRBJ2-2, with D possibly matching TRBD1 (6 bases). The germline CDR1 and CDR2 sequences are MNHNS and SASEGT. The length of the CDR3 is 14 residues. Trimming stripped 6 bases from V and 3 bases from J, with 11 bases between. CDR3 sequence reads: CASRLAGDTGELFF. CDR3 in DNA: TGTGCCAGCAGACTGGCAGGGGACACCGGGGAGCTGTTTTTT.

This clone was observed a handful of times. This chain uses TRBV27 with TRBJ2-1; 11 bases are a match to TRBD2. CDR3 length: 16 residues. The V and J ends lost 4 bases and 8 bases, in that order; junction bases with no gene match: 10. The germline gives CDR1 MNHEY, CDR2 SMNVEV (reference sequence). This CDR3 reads CASSSRLAGNLDEQFF. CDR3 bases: TGTGCCAGCAGTTCCCGACTAGCGGGGAATCTCGATGAGCAGTTCTTC.

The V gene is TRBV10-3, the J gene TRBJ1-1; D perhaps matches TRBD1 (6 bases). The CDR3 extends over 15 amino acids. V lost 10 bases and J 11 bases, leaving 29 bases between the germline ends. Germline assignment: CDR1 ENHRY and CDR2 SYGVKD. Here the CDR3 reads CATYREGTRVGKAFF. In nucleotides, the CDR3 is TGTGCCACCTACAGGGAGGGGACGAGAGTGGGTAAGGCTTTCTTT.

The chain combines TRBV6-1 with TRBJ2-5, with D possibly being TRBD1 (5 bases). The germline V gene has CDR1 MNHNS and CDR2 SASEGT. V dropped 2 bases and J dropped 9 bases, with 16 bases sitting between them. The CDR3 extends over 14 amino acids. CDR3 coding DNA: TGTGCCAGCAGTGAATCAGACGCGGTAGGGGCCCAGTACTTC. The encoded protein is CASSESDAVGAQYF.

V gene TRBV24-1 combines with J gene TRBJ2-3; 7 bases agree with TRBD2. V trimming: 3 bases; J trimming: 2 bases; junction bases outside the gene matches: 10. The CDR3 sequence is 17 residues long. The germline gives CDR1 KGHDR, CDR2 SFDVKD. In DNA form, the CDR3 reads TGTGCCACCAGTGATAGTGGTTGGAGCGGGGACACAGATACGCAGTATTTT. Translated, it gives CATSDSGWSGDTDTQYF.

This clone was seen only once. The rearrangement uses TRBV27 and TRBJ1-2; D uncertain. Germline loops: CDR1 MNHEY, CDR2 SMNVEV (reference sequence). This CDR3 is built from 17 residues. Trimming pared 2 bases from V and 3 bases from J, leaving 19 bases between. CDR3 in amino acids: CASSLDRHNGDYYGYTF. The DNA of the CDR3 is TGTGCCAGCAGTTTAGATCGGCATAACGGAGATTACTATGGCTACACCTTC.

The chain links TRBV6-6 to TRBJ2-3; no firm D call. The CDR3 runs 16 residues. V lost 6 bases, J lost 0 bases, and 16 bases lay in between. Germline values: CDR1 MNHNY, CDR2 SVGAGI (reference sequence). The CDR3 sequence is CASRRDLITSTDTQYF. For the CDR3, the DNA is TGTGCCAGCAGACGCGATCTGATAACTAGCACAGATACGCAGTATTTT.

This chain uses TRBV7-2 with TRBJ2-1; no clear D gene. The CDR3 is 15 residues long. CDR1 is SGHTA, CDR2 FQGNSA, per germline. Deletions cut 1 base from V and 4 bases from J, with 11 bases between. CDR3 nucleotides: TGTGCCAGCAGCTTAGGTGCGGAAGCTTACAATGAGCAGTTCTTC. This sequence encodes CASSLGAEAYNEQFF. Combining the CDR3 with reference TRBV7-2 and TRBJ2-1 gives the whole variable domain GAGVSQSPSNKVTEKGKDVELRCDPISGHTALYWYRQSLGQGLEFLIYFQGNSAPDKSGLPSDRFSAERTGGSVSTLTIQRTQQEDSAVYLCASSLGAEAYNEQFFGPGTRLTVL.

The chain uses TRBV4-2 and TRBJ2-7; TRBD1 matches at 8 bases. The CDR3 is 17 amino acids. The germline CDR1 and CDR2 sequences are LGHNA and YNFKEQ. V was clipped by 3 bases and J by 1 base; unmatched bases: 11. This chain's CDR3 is CASSQTTGDKPSYEQYF. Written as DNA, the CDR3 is TGTGCCAGCAGCCAGACGACAGGGGACAAACCTTCCTACGAGCAGTACTTC.

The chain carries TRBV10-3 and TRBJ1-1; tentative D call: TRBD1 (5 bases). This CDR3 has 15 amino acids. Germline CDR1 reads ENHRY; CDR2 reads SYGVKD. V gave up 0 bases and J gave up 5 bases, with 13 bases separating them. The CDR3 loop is CAISESGGMGTEAFF. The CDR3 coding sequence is TGTGCCATCAGTGAGTCGGGGGGGATGGGGACTGAAGCTTTCTTT.

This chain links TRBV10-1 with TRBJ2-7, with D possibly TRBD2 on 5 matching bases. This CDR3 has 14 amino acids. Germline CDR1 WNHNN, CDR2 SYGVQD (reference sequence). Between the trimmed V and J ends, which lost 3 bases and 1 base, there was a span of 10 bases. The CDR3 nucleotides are TGCGCCAGCAGTGACCCCGGGATTTCCTACGAGCAGTACTTC. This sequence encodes CASSDPGISYEQYF.

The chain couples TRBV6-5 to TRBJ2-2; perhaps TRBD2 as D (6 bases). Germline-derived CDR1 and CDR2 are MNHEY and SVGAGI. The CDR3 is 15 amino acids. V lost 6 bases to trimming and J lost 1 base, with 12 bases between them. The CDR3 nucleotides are TGTGCCAGCAGCCGGGGACTTGAGAACACCGGGGAGCTGTTTTTT. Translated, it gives CASSRGLENTGELFF.

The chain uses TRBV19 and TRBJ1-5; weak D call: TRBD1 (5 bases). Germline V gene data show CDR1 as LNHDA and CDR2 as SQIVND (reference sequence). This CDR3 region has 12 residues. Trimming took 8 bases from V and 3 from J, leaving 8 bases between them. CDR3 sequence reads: CASGALNQPQHF. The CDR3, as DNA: TGTGCCAGTGGGGCGCTCAATCAGCCCCAGCATTTT.

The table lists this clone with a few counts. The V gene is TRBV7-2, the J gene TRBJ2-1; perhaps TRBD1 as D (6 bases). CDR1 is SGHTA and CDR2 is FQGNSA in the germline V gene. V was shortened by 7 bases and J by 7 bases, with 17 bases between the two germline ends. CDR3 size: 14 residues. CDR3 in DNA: TGTGCCAGCACCCTTATGGGGGCCAGGAATGAGCAGTTCTTC. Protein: CASTLMGARNEQFF.

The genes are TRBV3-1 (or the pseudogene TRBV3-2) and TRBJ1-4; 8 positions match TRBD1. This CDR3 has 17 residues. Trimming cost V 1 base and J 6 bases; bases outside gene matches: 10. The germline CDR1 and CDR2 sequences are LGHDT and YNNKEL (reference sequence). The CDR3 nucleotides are TGTGCCAGCAGCCAAGGAACAGGGGGAAGGGGTTATGAAAAACTGTTTTTT. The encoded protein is CASSQGTGGRGYEKLFF.

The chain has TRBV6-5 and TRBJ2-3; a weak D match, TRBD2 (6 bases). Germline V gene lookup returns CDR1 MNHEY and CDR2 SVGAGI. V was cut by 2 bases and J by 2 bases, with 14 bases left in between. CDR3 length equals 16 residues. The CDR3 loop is CASSYRRLDHTDTQYF. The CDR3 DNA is TGTGCCAGCAGTTACCGTAGACTAGACCACACAGATACGCAGTATTTT.

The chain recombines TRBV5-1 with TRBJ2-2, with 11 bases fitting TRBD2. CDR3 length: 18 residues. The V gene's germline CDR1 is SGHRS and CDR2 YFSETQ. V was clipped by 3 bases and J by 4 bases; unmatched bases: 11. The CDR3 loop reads CASSSNPTSGMSTGELFF. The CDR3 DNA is TGCGCCAGCAGCTCAAACCCGACTAGCGGGATGTCCACCGGGGAGCTGTTTTTT.

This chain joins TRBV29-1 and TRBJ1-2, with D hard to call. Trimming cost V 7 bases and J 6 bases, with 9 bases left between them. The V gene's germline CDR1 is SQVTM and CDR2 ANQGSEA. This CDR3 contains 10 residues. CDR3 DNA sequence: TGCAGCGCTACAGTAGATGGCTACACCTTC. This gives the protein CSATVDGYTF.

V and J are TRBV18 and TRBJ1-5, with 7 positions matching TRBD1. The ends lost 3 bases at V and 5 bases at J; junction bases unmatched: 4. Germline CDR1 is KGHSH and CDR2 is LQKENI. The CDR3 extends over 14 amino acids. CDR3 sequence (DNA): TGTGCCAGCTCACCTGGCAGGGGGGATCAGCCCCAGCATTTT. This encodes CASSPGRGDQPQHF. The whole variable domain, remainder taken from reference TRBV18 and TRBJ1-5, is NAGVMQNPRHLVRRRGQEARLRCSPMKGHSHVYWYRQLPEEGLKFMVYLQKENIIDESGMPKERFSAEFPKEGPSILRIQQVVRGDSAAYFCASSPGRGDQPQHFGDGTRLSIL.